A single sample gave rise to the 18 T cell receptor beta chains below, sequenced in a study of STAT5B mutations in CD4+ large granular lymphocyte leukemia (dated by TCRdb to the early 2020s). The library was obtained by the immunoSEQ multiplex PCR assay. The table comes from immuneACCESS by way of TCRdb, which keeps in-frame sequences with V and J called. Part of the clones is missing from these tables; in studies checked, under half for an unresolved V gene and the rest for unknown reasons. The sample includes some 29,000 clones, with 65% to 85% observed a single time. The ten biggest clones cover around 1% of the sample. Material: CD4+ T cells from blood buffy coats. These receptors all stem from a human donor in good health.

The J gene is TRBJ2-4, the V gene TRBV7-3; 7 bases align to TRBD2. Germline V gives CDR1 SGHTA, CDR2 FQGTGA. The CDR3 has 15 amino acids. The J segment lost 5 bases and the V segment lost 0 bases, leaving 4 bases of the junction unmatched. CDR3 protein: CASSLTGGNENIQYF. The CDR3 DNA sequence: TGTGCCAGCAGCTTAACGGGAGGGAACGAAAACATTCAGTACTTC.

The chain links TRBV30 to TRBJ1-1; the D gene is possibly TRBD1 (5 bases). The CDR3 is 16 amino acids. The V gene lost 2 bases and the J gene lost 0 bases, with 16 bases spanning the gap. CDR1 is GTSNPN and CDR2 is SVGIG in the germline V gene (reference sequence). The CDR3 DNA follows: TGTGCCTGGAGTCCTATTATGGGAGGGGTGAACACTGAAGCTTTCTTT. It translates to CAWSPIMGGVNTEAFF.

This clone was detected only a few times. The V gene is TRBV12-5, the J gene TRBJ1-1, with 8 bases identical to TRBD1. V was clipped by 6 bases and J by 3 bases; unmatched bases: 9. There are 15 residues in the CDR3. From germline, CDR1 is LGHNT and CDR2 FRNRAP. In DNA form, the CDR3 reads TGTGCTAGTGGACCTCCAGGACAGGGTTACACTGAAGCTTTCTTT. It codes for CASGPPGQGYTEAFF.

This clone was detected only a few times. The chain uses TRBV28 and TRBJ1-5, with 10 bases identical to TRBD1. The length of the CDR3 is 13 residues. V shed 10 bases, J shed 4 bases, and the junction held 4 bases outside the gene matches. Germline V CDR1 and CDR2: MDHEN, SYDVKM. The CDR3 protein is CATQGQGNQPQHF. CDR3 DNA: TGTGCCACCCAGGGACAGGGGAATCAGCCCCAGCATTTT.

The genes are TRBV28 and TRBJ2-7; D unresolved. Trimming removed 5 bases from V and 0 bases from J, with 11 bases in between. CDR3 length: 14 residues. Germline loops: CDR1 MDHEN, CDR2 SYDVKM. CDR3 bases: TGTGCCAGCAGTATGACGACCTCCTCCTACGAGCAGTACTTC. It translates to CASSMTTSSYEQYF.

In its sample, this clone was seen a few times. The chain links TRBV10-3 to TRBJ1-1; 9 bases line up with TRBD1. V shed 3 bases and J 0 bases; nucleotides not matched to a gene: 2. This CDR3 has 15 residues. The germline V gene has CDR1 ENHRY and CDR2 SYGVKD. The CDR3 DNA sequence: TGTGCCATCAGTGATGACAGGGGGTTGAACACTGAAGCTTTCTTT. The encoded protein is CAISDDRGLNTEAFF.

This clone is a singleton in its sample. V is TRBV30 and J is TRBJ2-7; no definite D call. Trimming removed 3 bases from V and 1 base from J, with 10 bases in between. CDR1 and CDR2 from the germline V gene are GTSNPN and SVGIG (reference sequence). The CDR3 runs to 13 residues. The CDR3: CAWRDGRSYEQYF. CDR3 DNA sequence: TGTGCCTGGAGGGACGGGCGGTCCTACGAGCAGTACTTC.

This chain links TRBV19 with TRBJ2-7, with 9 bases lining up with TRBD1. The length of the CDR3 is 14 residues. The germline CDR1 and CDR2 sequences are LNHDA and SQIVND (reference sequence). V gave up 5 bases and J gave up 6 bases; unmatched junction bases: 8. The CDR3 region is CASSSQGAQGEQYV. The CDR3 nucleotides are TGTGCCAGTAGTTCACAGGGGGCCCAGGGCGAGCAGTACGTC.

This clone was observed a single time. The chain uses TRBV5-1 and TRBJ2-3; 11 bases line up with TRBD2. The CDR3 is 16 residues long. Germline lookup yields CDR1 SGHRS and CDR2 YFSETQ. The V and J ends lost 0 bases and 5 bases, in that order; junction bases with no gene match: 5. The CDR3 DNA reads TGCGCCAGCAGCTTGGCCGGTAGCGGGGGGGTAGATACGCAGTATTTT. As protein: CASSLAGSGGVDTQYF.

This clone was seen more than once but under ten times. This chain connects TRBV30 to TRBJ1-6; no reliable D call. The CDR3 is 13 amino acids. Germline loops: CDR1 GTSNPN, CDR2 SVGIG (reference sequence). V was shortened by 0 bases and J by 7 bases, with 7 bases between the two germline ends. The CDR3 sequence: CAWSVGRNSPLHF. The CDR3 DNA sequence: TGTGCCTGGAGTGTGGGAAGAAATTCACCCCTCCACTTT.

The chain combines TRBV29-1 with TRBJ2-2; 8 positions match TRBD2. V lost 7 bases and J lost 1; bases outside the gene matches: 5. Germline-derived CDR1 and CDR2 are SQVTM and ANQGSEA. The CDR3 has 14 residues. CDR3 residues: CSGRGAQNTGELFF. The DNA of the CDR3 is TGCAGCGGGCGGGGGGCCCAGAACACCGGGGAGCTGTTTTTT.

This chain connects TRBV5-4 to TRBJ2-2; D perhaps matches TRBD2 (5 bases). Per the germline V gene, CDR1 is SGHNT and CDR2 is YYREEE (reference sequence). This CDR3 comprises 16 residues. V was clipped by 0 bases and J by 4 bases, with 13 bases between them. The CDR3 bases are TGTGCCAGCAGCTTGGGTCTTCTAGCTCCCACCGGGGAGCTGTTTTTT. Protein product: CASSLGLLAPTGELFF.

This chain connects TRBV7-9 to TRBJ2-3; D is possibly TRBD1 (6 bases). The V end was cut by 5 bases, the J end by 2 bases, with 17 bases between. The CDR3 runs 16 residues. Germline CDR1 reads SEHNR; CDR2 reads FQNEAQ (reference sequence). CDR3 coding DNA: TGTGCCAGCAGCCCCCAGTGGGACAAAAACACAGATACGCAGTATTTT. The encoded protein is CASSPQWDKNTDTQYF.

The rearrangement uses TRBV30 and TRBJ1-2; the D gene is possibly TRBD1 (6 bases). The V end lost 3 bases, the J end lost 4 bases, and 18 bases lay between the germline ends. CDR1 and CDR2 (germline): GTSNPN, SVGIG (reference sequence). CDR3 length: 15 residues. For the CDR3, the DNA is TGTGCCTGGAGCCCCGAGACAGGCGAAATCTATGGCTACACCTTC. This sequence encodes CAWSPETGEIYGYTF.

The chain recombines TRBV6-5 with TRBJ2-5, with TRBD1 identical over 10 bases. The J call may be in error: the DNA end matches TRBJ2-7 better. The CDR3 loop spans 14 amino acids. From germline, CDR1 is MNHEY and CDR2 SVGAGI. CDR3 loop: CASKTGGNSYEQYF. CDR3 bases: TGTGCCAGCAAGACAGGGGGCAACTCCTACGAGCAGTACTTC.

The rearrangement joins TRBV14 to TRBJ1-1, with 7 positions matching TRBD1. The junction had 19 bases not matched to a gene; V was cut back by 4 bases and J by 2 bases. This CDR3 contains 19 residues. Per germline, CDR1 SGHDN and CDR2 FVKESK. The CDR3 DNA reads as TGTGCCAGCAGCCTACTTCCCCGGAGTCCGGGACAGTTAAACACTGAAGCTTTCTTT. Its protein product is CASSLLPRSPGQLNTEAFF.

This rearrangement joins TRBV5-4 to TRBJ2-1, with D unresolved. CDR1 is SGHNT and CDR2 is YYREEE in the germline V gene (reference sequence). The CDR3 is 16 amino acids. V was shortened by 2 bases and J by 0 bases, with 12 bases between the two germline ends. The CDR3 sequence: CASSFLTPSSYNEQFF. CDR3 nucleotides: TGTGCCAGCAGCTTTTTAACACCGAGCTCCTACAATGAGCAGTTCTTC. The whole variable domain, filled in from reference TRBV5-4 and TRBJ2-1, reads ETGVTQSPTHLIKTRGQQVTLRCSSQSGHNTVSWYQQALGQGPQFIFQYYREEENGRGNFPPRFSGLQFPNYSSELNVNALELDDSALYLCASSFLTPSSYNEQFFGPGTRLTVL.

V usage is TRBV25-1 and J usage is TRBJ1-4; a possible D gene is TRBD1 (6 bases). V was trimmed by 6 bases and J by 0 bases, leaving 14 bases between them. This CDR3 is 16 amino acids long. Germline assignment: CDR1 MGHDK and CDR2 SYGVNS. DNA of the CDR3: TGTGCCAGCAGCAGGGGTGGGGGGCCAACTAATGAAAAACTGTTTTTT. Its protein product is CASSRGGGPTNEKLFF.